Listed below are T cell receptor beta chains from one sample, sequenced in a study of cytomegalovirus exposure and HLA in healthy donors. The table came from immunoSEQ multiplex PCR; TCRdb's copy has only in-frame clones and leaves some out. The sample shows some 190,000 clones, approximately 86% of them seen only once. Sequencing was carried out using PBMCs. These receptors came from a boy aged 2 to 10 in good health and CMV-seronegative. CDR3s include the opening cysteine and the closing phenylalanine or tryptophan. D genes are given only for firm matches. The size field is filled for only some rows; it gives once, few, many or a size class.

cdr3_aa cdr3_nt d_call j_call v_call clone_size cdr3_length
CASNIDGTGNTGELFF TGTGCCAGCAACATTGACGGGACAGGGAACACCGGGGAGCTGTTTTTT TRBD1 TRBJ2-2 TRBV4-2 few 16
CASASPQVGSYEQYF TGTGCCAGCGCTAGCCCGCAAGTAGGCTCCTACGAGCAGTACTTC - TRBJ2-7 TRBV28 once 15
CASSSLGTDTQYF TGTGCCAGCAGTTCTCTCGGCACAGATACGCAGTATTTT - TRBJ2-3 TRBV27 - 13
CASRRTLGRDSYEQYF TGTGCCAGCAGACGCACCCTGGGGCGGGACTCCTACGAGCAGTACTTC - TRBJ2-7 TRBV27 - 16
CASGQGVQDTQYF TGTGCCAGTGGACAGGGCGTCCAGGATACGCAGTATTTT TRBD1 TRBJ2-3 TRBV6-1 - 13
CAWSAGTAGPQYF TGTGCCTGGAGTGCCGGGACAGCGGGCCCCCAGTACTTC - TRBJ2-5 TRBV30 - 13
CASSQDWQGVYTF TGTGCCAGCAGCCAAGATTGGCAGGGTGTATACACCTTC - TRBJ1-2 TRBV14 - 13
CASRSTGAGSAFF TGTGCCAGCAGATCAACAGGGGCCGGGTCAGCTTTCTTT TRBD1 TRBJ1-1 TRBV6-5 - 13
CVCRGLASEAFF TGTGTCTGCAGGGGGCTTGCGTCTGAAGCTTTCTTT - TRBJ1-1 TRBV7-5 - 12
CAPRGVNWGQPQHF TGTGCCCCCAGGGGGGTTAACTGGGGGCAGCCCCAGCATTTT TRBD1 TRBJ1-5 TRBV9 - 14
CASSIPEETQYF TGTGCCAGTAGTATCCCTGAAGAGACCCAGTACTTC - TRBJ2-5 TRBV19 - 12
CASSLGTHNSPLHF TGTGCCAGCAGTTTGGGGACACATAATTCACCCCTCCACTTT - TRBJ1-6 TRBV28 - 14
CASSTGLGEAKNIQYF TGTGCCAGCAGTACCGGACTCGGGGAAGCCAAAAACATTCAGTACTTC - TRBJ2-4 TRBV6-6 few 16
CASRGQSMGEKLFF TGTGCCAGCAGAGGACAGTCTATGGGTGAAAAACTGTTTTTT - TRBJ1-4 TRBV28 - 14
CASSLRTGGWETQYF TGTGCCAGCAGCTTAAGGACAGGGGGCTGGGAGACCCAGTACTTC TRBD1 TRBJ2-5 TRBV7-2 - 15
CASTPLSETQYF TGTGCCTCGACCCCCCTTAGCGAGACCCAGTACTTC - TRBJ2-5 TRBV7-9 - 12
CASSPRDRGDYGYTF TGTGCCAGCAGCCCCCGGGACAGGGGAGACTATGGCTACACCTTC TRBD1 TRBJ1-2 TRBV11-2 - 15
CASSPALPAHGTDTQYF TGTGCCAGCAGCCCCGCCCTGCCCGCACACGGCACAGATACGCAGTATTTT - TRBJ2-3 TRBV7-7 - 17
CASSFPGQDYEQYF TGTGCCAGCAGTTTTCCGGGACAGGACTACGAGCAGTACTTC TRBD1 TRBJ2-7 TRBV6-1 - 14
CASSLLGGGANVLTF TGTGCCAGCAGTTTACTGGGAGGTGGGGCCAACGTCCTGACTTTC - TRBJ2-6 TRBV27 - 15
CASSEVQFAEAFF TGTGCCAGCAGTGAGGTCCAGTTCGCTGAAGCTTTCTTT - TRBJ1-1 TRBV6-1 - 13
CASSFGAVEQFF TGCGCCAGCAGCTTTGGGGCAGTCGAGCAGTTCTTC - TRBJ2-1 TRBV5-1 - 12
CASSRVSGTNLEQYF TGTGCCAGCAGTAGAGTTAGCGGGACAAACCTCGAGCAGTACTTC TRBD2 TRBJ2-7 TRBV28 - 15
CASSDAGTGNQPQHF TGTGCCAGCAGCGACGCCGGGACAGGGAATCAGCCCCAGCATTTT TRBD1 TRBJ1-5 TRBV7-2 few 15
CASSLAGLVAQYF TGTGCCAGCAGCTTAGCGGGGCTAGTGGCCCAGTACTTC - TRBJ2-5 TRBV7-2 - 13
CASRFGQGVVQETQYF TGTGCCAGCAGGTTCGGGCAGGGGGTCGTCCAAGAGACCCAGTACTTC TRBD1 TRBJ2-5 TRBV6-6 - 16
CASSQYGYTF TGTGCCAGCAGCCAGTATGGCTACACCTTC - TRBJ1-2 TRBV6-9 - 10
CAGSRGEKLFF TGTGCCGGGAGCCGCGGTGAAAAACTGTTTTTT - TRBJ1-4 TRBV6-6 few 11
CASNTGTQPQHF TGTGCCAGCAATACAGGGACACAGCCCCAGCATTTT - TRBJ1-5 TRBV6-1 few 12
CASSYGTEAFF TGTGCCAGCAGTTACGGCACTGAAGCTTTCTTT - TRBJ1-1 TRBV6-1 - 11
CASSPSAQGREKLFF TGCGCCAGCAGCCCCTCCGCACAGGGCCGGGAAAAACTGTTTTTT - TRBJ1-4 TRBV5-1 few 15
CASSSGIGEKLFF TGTGCCTCCTCTTCCGGGATTGGGGAAAAACTGTTTTTT - TRBJ1-4 TRBV10-3 - 13
CASSVGLGEETQYF TGTGCCAGCAGCGTAGGACTAGGAGAAGAGACCCAGTACTTC - TRBJ2-5 TRBV9 once 14
CASSAGGPQETQYF TGTGCCAGCAGTGCCGGGGGACCCCAAGAGACCCAGTACTTC - TRBJ2-5 TRBV6-6 - 14
CASSLGLAVLTF TGTGCCAGCAGCTTAGGTCTGGCCGTCCTGACTTTC - TRBJ2-6 TRBV7-2 few 12
CASSFMDGANEQFF TGTGCCAGCAGTTTTATGGATGGGGCGAATGAGCAGTTCTTC - TRBJ2-1 TRBV28 - 14
CASSYTLAVSSYEQYF TGTGCCAGCAGTTACACCCTAGCGGTGAGCTCCTACGAGCAGTACTTC TRBD2 TRBJ2-7 TRBV6-5 - 16
CASSEPRGQTDTQYF TGCGCCAGCAGTGAGCCCCGGGGACAGACAGATACGCAGTATTTT TRBD1 TRBJ2-3 TRBV10-2 - 15
CASSPGTGVGYTF TGTGCCAGCAGTCCCGGGACAGGGGTCGGCTACACCTTC TRBD1 TRBJ1-2 TRBV6-5 - 13
CSVVLGARAEAFF TGCAGCGTTGTTTTGGGGGCGCGTGCTGAAGCTTTCTTT - TRBJ1-1 TRBV29-1 - 13
CATLSGQNTGELFF TGTGCCACTCTTAGCGGGCAGAACACCGGGGAGCTGTTTTTT TRBD2 TRBJ2-2 TRBV28 - 14
CASSELAGGRYDEQFF TGTGCCAGCTCAGAGCTAGCGGGGGGGCGGTACGATGAGCAGTTCTTC TRBD2 TRBJ2-1 TRBV18 - 16
CSVEDVNGYTF TGCAGCGTTGAAGACGTAAATGGCTACACCTTC - TRBJ1-2 TRBV29-1 - 11
CAWNSLYGGSGANVLTF TGTGCCTGGAATTCCCTATATGGCGGGTCTGGGGCCAACGTCCTGACTTTC - TRBJ2-6 TRBV30 - 17
CASRSSGRNEQFF TGTGCCAGCAGAAGCTCCGGGAGGAATGAGCAGTTCTTC TRBD2 TRBJ2-1 TRBV9 - 13
CASSKGQTLSLTDTQYF TGTGCCAGTAGCAAGGGACAGACCCTTTCCCTTACAGATACGCAGTATTTT TRBD1 TRBJ2-3 TRBV19 - 17
CASSRPGMSTDTQYF TGTGCCAGCAGTCGACCGGGGATGAGTACAGATACGCAGTATTTT - TRBJ2-3 TRBV27 - 15
CASSSGDTQYF TGTGCCAGCAGCTCGGGAGATACGCAGTATTTT - TRBJ2-3 TRBV11-1 - 11
CASSRTLYTGSNTIYF TGTGCCAGCAGCCGGACTCTCTATACAGGGAGTAACACCATATATTTT - TRBJ1-3 TRBV7-7 - 16
CASSRAGGLTDTQYF TGTGCCAGCAGTAGAGCGGGAGGGCTCACAGATACGCAGTATTTT TRBD2 TRBJ2-3 TRBV27 - 15